The sequence of this T cell receptor (beta chain) was determined in a study of blood T cell repertoires in COVID-19. Overall study: Sources were T cells, B-cell-depleted T cells, or PBMCs; the material itself was cDNA or gDNA.

Seattle's enrolled individuals joined amid active infection and were then monitored longitudinally. Authors' methods: It was from reference gene primer amplification that nucleated cell counts were estimated. Sequenced by immunoSEQ multiplex PCR; TCRdb stores in-frame clones only, minus some. V and J calls plus clone size are reproduced from that table; the DNA served to infer D and trimming. The data hold roughly 250,000 clones, with 84% observed a single time. V lost 2 bases and J 6 bases, leaving 17 bases between the germline ends. Germline-derived CDR1 and CDR2 are SGHDN and FVKESK. The CDR3 runs to 17 residues.

The source of this sequence is a person between 70 and 80 years old with COVID-19, enrolled during active disease. This rearrangement joins TRBV14 to TRBJ1-6; a weak D match, TRBD1 (6 bases). The material sequenced was peripheral blood. CDR3 coding DNA: TGTGCCAGCAGCCAACAAACCACGACAGGCCGTAATTCACCCCTCCACTTT. It translates to CASSQQTTTGRNSPLHF.